This is a list of T cell receptor beta chains from one sample in a study of a mutant IDH1 vaccine in newly diagnosed glioma. Profiling relied on immunoSEQ multiplex PCR, and the TCRdb table lists in-frame clones only, not all of them. The sample holds roughly 25,000 clones, approximately 90% seen once. The source material was PBMCs, sampled from a glioma patient treated with radiotherapy, temozolomide or both. The receptors were sampled from a man aged 25-45 years with glioma. Each CDR3 is given with its conserved first and last residue.

cdr3_aa: CASSLRAGEYGYTF
v_call: TRBV11-2

cdr3_aa: CSVEGAGYGYTF
v_call: TRBV29-1

cdr3_aa: CASSLWPAEGKNIQYF
v_call: TRBV28

cdr3_aa: CAWSSGTFHFF
v_call: TRBV30

cdr3_aa: CSVSRGRGVGNTIYF
v_call: TRBV29-1

cdr3_aa: CASSPGQPARVYGYTF
v_call: TRBV4-1

cdr3_aa: CASSSDGNTEAFF
v_call: TRBV18

cdr3_aa: CASSPLGGRVVGETQYF
v_call: TRBV5-1

cdr3_aa: CASSLGRGTGYTF
v_call: TRBV27

cdr3_aa: CAFYSSRTGSLGYTF
v_call: TRBV30

cdr3_aa: CASSPLGNEQFF
v_call: TRBV7-2

cdr3_aa: CSVAISWDTEAFF
v_call: TRBV29-1

cdr3_aa: CAWSVNSNTEAFF
v_call: TRBV30

cdr3_aa: CASSGRDRETQYF
v_call: TRBV11-3

cdr3_aa: CASSVEQGADVAFF
v_call: TRBV9

cdr3_aa: CASSFGLSSGRATDNIQYF
v_call: TRBV11-3

cdr3_aa: CASSATGYNQPQHF
v_call: TRBV2

cdr3_aa: CASSSRDKAYEQYF
v_call: TRBV18

cdr3_aa: CASSWGPGTNQPQHF
v_call: TRBV11-2

cdr3_aa: CASSWTGEGHEQYF
v_call: TRBV27

cdr3_aa: CASSRGGQASTEAFF
v_call: TRBV14

cdr3_aa: CASKYRGLDKNIQYF
v_call: TRBV6-5

cdr3_aa: CASSDRGEANYGYTF
v_call: TRBV21-1

cdr3_aa: CASSWDRGTEAFF
v_call: TRBV5-1

cdr3_aa: CASSLPGNTEAFF
v_call: TRBV7-8

cdr3_aa: CASSEVGGLNEKLFF
v_call: TRBV6-1

cdr3_aa: CASSEGGLAGANEQFF
v_call: TRBV10-1

cdr3_aa: CALLSGASTDTQYF
v_call: TRBV7-2

cdr3_aa: CASSQYRDRVFSNYGYTF
v_call: TRBV2

cdr3_aa: CASSLLQGADGYTF
v_call: TRBV27

cdr3_aa: CAWSSGLAGTYEQYF
v_call: TRBV30

cdr3_aa: CATSTPPGQISHEQFF
v_call: TRBV15

cdr3_aa: CASSFLASSYEQYF
v_call: TRBV6-6

cdr3_aa: CASSVAVRTYEQYF
v_call: TRBV7-8

cdr3_aa: CASSISGGNTGELFF
v_call: TRBV19

cdr3_aa: CATSRDGDPNEKLFF
v_call: TRBV15

cdr3_aa: CASSKANQPQHF
v_call: TRBV19

cdr3_aa: CASTRGQGNSYNEQFF
v_call: TRBV19

cdr3_aa: CAISDLTDSGNTIYF
v_call: TRBV10-3

cdr3_aa: CASSPGLHYGYTF
v_call: TRBV19

cdr3_aa: CASARGDYEQYF
v_call: TRBV6-5

cdr3_aa: CASSPTQGGTEAFF
v_call: TRBV11-2

cdr3_aa: CASSMEASYEQYF
v_call: TRBV7-9

cdr3_aa: CSAWTRGTGELFF
v_call: TRBV29-1

cdr3_aa: CATSREGVAAFF
v_call: TRBV15

cdr3_aa: CASSERAQGREFF
v_call: TRBV25-1

cdr3_aa: CASGPVWGGGLEQYF
v_call: TRBV6-5

cdr3_aa: CASSVEQALNTGELFF
v_call: TRBV9

cdr3_aa: CASSLTASGAQETQYF
v_call: TRBV23-1

cdr3_aa: CASSPEGGNQPQHF
v_call: TRBV7-2

cdr3_aa: CASSPAANYGYTF
v_call: TRBV18

cdr3_aa: CASSLKVGQGSNEQYF
v_call: TRBV5-1

cdr3_aa: CASSLFLAGGRPKLYEQFF
v_call: TRBV27

cdr3_aa: CASSQTSGRANEQFF
v_call: TRBV5-1

cdr3_aa: CASRPRASGKGETQYF
v_call: TRBV2

cdr3_aa: CASSLKLAGASTDTQYF
v_call: TRBV5-4

cdr3_aa: CASSLEQGQLNYEQYF
v_call: TRBV4-2

cdr3_aa: CASSASRGGTEAFF
v_call: TRBV2

cdr3_aa: CASRLQLNTEAFF
v_call: TRBV7-9

cdr3_aa: CASSAGAGTSGAGYEQYF
v_call: TRBV9